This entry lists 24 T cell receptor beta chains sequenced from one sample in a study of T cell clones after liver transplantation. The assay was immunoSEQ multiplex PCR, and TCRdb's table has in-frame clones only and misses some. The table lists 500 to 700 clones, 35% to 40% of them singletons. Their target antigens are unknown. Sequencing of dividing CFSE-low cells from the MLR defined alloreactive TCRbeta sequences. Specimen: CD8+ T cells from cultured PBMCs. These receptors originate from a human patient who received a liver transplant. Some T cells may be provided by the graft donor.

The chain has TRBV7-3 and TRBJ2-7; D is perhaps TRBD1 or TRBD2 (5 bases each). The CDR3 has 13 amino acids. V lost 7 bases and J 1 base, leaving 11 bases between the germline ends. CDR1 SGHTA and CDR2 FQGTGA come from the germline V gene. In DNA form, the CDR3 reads TGTGCCAGCAACTTCGGGGCTTCCTACGAGCAGTACTTC. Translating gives CASNFGASYEQYF.

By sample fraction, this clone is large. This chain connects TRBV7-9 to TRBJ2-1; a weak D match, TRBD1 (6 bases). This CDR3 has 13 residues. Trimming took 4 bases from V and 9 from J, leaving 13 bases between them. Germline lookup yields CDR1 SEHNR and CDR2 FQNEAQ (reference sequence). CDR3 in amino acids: CASSYQQGGEQFF. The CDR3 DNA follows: TGTGCCAGCAGCTACCAACAGGGCGGTGAGCAGTTCTTC.

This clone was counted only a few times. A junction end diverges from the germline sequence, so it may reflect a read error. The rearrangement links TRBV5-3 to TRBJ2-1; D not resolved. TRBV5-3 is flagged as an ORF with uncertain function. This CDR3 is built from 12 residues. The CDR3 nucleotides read TGTGCCAGCAGCTTGGAACGACGTGAGCAGTTCTTC. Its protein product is CASSLERREQFF.

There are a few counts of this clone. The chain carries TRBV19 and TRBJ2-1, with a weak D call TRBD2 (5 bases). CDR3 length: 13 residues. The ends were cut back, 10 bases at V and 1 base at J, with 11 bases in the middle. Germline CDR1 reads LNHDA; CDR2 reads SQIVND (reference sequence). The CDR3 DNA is TGTGCCACCAAGGACTTATCCTACAATGAGCAGTTCTTC. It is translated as CATKDLSYNEQFF. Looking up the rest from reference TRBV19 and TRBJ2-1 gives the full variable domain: DGGITQSPKYLFRKEGQNVTLSCEQNLNHDAMYWYRQDPGQGLRLIYYSQIVNDFQKGDIAEGYSVSREKKESFPLTVTSAQKNPTAFYLCATKDLSYNEQFFGPGTRLTVL.

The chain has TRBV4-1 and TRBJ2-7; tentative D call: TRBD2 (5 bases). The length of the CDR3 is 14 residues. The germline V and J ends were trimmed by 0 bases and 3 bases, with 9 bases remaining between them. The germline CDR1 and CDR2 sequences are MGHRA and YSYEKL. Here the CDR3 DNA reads TGCGCCAGCAGCCAAGACTCTAGCTTCTACGAGCAGTACTTC. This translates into CASSQDSSFYEQYF.

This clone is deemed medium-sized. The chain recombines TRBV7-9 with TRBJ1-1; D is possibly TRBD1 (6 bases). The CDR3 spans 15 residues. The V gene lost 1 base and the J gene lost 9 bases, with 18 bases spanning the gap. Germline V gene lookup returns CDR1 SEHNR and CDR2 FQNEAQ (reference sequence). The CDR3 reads CASSLGGHNWPKAFF. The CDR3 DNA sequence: TGTGCCAGCAGCTTAGGGGGGCATAACTGGCCCAAAGCTTTCTTT.

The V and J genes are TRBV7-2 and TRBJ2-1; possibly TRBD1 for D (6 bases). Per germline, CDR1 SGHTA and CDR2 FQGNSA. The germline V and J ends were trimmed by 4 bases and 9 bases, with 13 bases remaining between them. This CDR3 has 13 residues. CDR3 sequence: CASSYQQGGEQFF. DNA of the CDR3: TGTGCCAGCAGCTACCAACAGGGCGGTGAGCAGTTCTTC.

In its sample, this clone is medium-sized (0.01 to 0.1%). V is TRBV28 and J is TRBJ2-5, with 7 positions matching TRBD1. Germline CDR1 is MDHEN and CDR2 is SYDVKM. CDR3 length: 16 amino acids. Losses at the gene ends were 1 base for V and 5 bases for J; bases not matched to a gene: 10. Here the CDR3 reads CASSLYAGQVVETQYF. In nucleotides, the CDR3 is TGTGCCAGCAGTTTATATGCAGGACAGGTGGTGGAGACCCAGTACTTC. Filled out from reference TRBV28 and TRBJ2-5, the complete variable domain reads DVKVTQSSRYLVKRTGEKVFLECVQDMDHENMFWYRQDPGLGLRLIYFSYDVKMKEKGDIPEGYSVSREKKERFSLILESASTNQTSMYLCASSLYAGQVVETQYFGPGTRLLVL.

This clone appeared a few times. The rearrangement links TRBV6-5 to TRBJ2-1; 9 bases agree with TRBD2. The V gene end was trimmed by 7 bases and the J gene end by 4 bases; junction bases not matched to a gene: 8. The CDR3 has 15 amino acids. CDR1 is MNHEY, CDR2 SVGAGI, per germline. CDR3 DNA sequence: TGTGCCAGCACCAACAAAGCGGGAGGTTACAATGAGCAGTTCTTC. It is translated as CASTNKAGGYNEQFF.

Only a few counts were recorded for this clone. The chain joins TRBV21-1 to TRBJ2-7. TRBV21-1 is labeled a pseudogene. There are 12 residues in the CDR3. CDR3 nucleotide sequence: TGTGCCAGCAGCCGGGACCCTGGAGAGCAGTACTTC. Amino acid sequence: CASSRDPGEQYF.

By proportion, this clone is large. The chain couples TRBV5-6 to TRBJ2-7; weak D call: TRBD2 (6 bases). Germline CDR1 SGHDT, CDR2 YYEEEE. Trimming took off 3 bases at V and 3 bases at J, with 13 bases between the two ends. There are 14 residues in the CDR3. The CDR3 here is CASSSAGSLYEQYF. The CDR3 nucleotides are TGTGCCAGCAGCTCGGCGGGGAGCCTCTACGAGCAGTACTTC.

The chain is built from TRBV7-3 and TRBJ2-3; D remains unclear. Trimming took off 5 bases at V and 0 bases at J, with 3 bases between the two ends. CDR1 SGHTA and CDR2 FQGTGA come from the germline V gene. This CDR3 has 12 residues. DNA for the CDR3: TGTGCCAGCAGCCCTAGCACAGATACGCAGTATTTT. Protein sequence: CASSPSTDTQYF.

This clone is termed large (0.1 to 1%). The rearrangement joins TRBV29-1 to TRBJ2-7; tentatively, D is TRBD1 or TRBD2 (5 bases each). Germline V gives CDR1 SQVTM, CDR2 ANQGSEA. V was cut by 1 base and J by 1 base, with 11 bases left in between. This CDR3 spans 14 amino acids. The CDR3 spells CSVEGDGMSYEQYF. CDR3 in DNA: TGCAGCGTTGAAGGGGACGGAATGTCCTACGAGCAGTACTTC.

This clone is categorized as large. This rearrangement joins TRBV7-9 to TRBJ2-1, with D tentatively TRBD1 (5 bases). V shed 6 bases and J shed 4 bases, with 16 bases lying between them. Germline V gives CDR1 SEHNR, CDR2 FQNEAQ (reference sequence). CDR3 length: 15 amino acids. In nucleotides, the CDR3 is TGTGCCAGCAGTCAACCAGGGAAGGGGTACAATGAGCAGTTCTTC. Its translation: CASSQPGKGYNEQFF.

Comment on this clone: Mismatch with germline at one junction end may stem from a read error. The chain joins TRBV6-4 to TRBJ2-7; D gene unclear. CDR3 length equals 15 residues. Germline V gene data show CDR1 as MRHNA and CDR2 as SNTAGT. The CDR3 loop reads CASSYSPGLTYEQYF. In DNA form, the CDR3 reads TGTGCCAGCAGTTACTCGCCGGGCCTCACCTACGAGCAGTACTTC.

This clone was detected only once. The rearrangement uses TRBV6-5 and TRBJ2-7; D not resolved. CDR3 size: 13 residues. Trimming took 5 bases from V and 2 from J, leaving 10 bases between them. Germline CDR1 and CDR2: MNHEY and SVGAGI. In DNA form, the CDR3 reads TGTGCCAGCAGTCCCTCCGGGCCCTACGAGCAGTACTTC. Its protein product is CASSPSGPYEQYF.

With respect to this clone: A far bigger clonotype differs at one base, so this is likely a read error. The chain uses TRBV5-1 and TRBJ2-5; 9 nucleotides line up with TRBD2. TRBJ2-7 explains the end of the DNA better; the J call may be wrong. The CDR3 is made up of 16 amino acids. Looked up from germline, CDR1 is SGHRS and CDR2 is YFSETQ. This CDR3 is CASSLEKAGGGDEQYF. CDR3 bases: TGCGCCAGCAGCTTGGAGAAGGCGGGAGGGGGCGACGAGCAGTACTTC.

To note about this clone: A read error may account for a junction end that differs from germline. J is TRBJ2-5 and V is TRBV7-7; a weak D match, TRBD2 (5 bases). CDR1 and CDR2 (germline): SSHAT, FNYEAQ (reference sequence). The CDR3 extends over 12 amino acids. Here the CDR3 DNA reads TGTGCTAGCAGCCTAGCCGGCGAGACCCAGTACTTC. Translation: CASSLAGETQYF.

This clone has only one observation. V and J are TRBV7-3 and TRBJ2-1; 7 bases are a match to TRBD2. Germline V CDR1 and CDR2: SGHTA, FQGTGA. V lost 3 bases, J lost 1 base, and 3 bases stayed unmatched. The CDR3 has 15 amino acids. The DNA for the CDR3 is TGTGCCAGCAGCTTGCTGGGAGGGTCCTACAATGAGCAGTTCTTC. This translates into CASSLLGGSYNEQFF.

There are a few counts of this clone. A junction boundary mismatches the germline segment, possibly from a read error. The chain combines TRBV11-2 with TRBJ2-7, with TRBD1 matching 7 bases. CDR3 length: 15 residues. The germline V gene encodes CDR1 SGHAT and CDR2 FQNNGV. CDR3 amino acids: CASSQGWDRPYEQYF. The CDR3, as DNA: TGCGCCAGCAGCCAAGGTTGGGACAGACCCTACGAGCAGTACTTC.

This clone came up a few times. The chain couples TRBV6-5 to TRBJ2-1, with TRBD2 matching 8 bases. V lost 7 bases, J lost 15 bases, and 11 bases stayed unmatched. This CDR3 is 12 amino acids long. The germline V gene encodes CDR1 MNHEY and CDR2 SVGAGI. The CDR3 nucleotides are TGTGCCAGCACCCCGGTGAGCGGGAGTCTGTTCTTC. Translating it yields CASTPVSGSLFF.

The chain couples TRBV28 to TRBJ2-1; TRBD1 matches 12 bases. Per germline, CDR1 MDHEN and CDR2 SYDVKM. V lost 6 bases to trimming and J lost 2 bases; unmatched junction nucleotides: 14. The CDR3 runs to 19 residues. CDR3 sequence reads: CASSRTGTGGLLAYNEQFF. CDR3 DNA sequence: TGTGCCAGCAGCCGGACCGGGACAGGGGGCCTGCTGGCCTACAATGAGCAGTTCTTC.

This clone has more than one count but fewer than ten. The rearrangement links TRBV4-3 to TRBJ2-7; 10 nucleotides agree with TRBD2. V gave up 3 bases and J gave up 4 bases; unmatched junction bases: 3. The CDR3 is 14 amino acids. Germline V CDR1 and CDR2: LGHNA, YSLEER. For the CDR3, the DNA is TGCGCCAGCAGCCAGCTAGCGGGAGAATACGAGCAGTACTTC. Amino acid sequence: CASSQLAGEYEQYF.

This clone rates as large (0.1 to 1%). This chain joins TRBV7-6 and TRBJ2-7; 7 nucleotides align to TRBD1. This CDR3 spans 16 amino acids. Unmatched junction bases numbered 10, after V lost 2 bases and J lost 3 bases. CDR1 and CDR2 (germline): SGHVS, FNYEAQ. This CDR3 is CASSLKPGQRDYEQYF. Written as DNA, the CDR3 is TGTGCCAGCAGCTTAAAGCCGGGACAGAGAGACTACGAGCAGTACTTC.